The 4 T cell receptor beta chains listed next were all sequenced from one sample in a study of Ad26.COV2.S vaccination and SARS-CoV-2 variants. Sequencing was performed with immunoSEQ multiplex PCR; in TCRdb, only in-frame clones are kept and a portion is missing. Among 350,000 to 550,000 clones listed, roughly 87% were seen once. Treatment defined: about 20 received Ad26.COV2.S at low or high dose, single or two shots; about 5 received placebo; per-sample allocation not given. The samples date from day 63 after the first vaccine or placebo injection. The sequencing here drew on peripheral blood, taken in a trial of Ad26.COV2.S vaccine versus placebo. All receptors come from a person between 18 and 65 years old who received the Ad26.COV2.S COVID-19 vaccine or a placebo.

Written as DNA, the CDR3 is TGTGCCAGCAGCTTAGGGCCCCATAGGGGTAATCAGCCCCAGCATTTT. Translating gives CASSLGPHRGNQPQHF. The chain recombines TRBV13 with TRBJ1-5; TRBD1 might be the D (5 bases). The V end was cut by 0 bases, the J end by 4 bases, with 13 bases between. The CDR3 is 16 residues long. CDR1 is PRHDT and CDR2 is FYEKMQ in the germline V gene (reference sequence).

This clone was picked up a small number of times. This chain connects TRBV5-1 to TRBJ2-7; D is perhaps TRBD2 (7 bases). Germline-derived CDR1 and CDR2 are SGHRS and YFSETQ. Trimming took off 4 bases at V and 4 bases at J, with 21 bases between the two ends. This CDR3 spans 16 amino acids. The CDR3 is CASSLGGSRDNYEQYF. DNA for the CDR3: TGCGCCAGCAGCCTGGGGGGGAGCCGGGACAATTACGAGCAGTACTTC.

This chain links TRBV5-1 with TRBJ2-3; 7 bases line up with TRBD2. Germline V gene lookup returns CDR1 SGHRS and CDR2 YFSETQ. The V segment lost 4 bases and the J segment 0 bases; nucleotides outside the gene matches: 8. This CDR3 comprises 16 residues. In nucleotides, the CDR3 is TGCGCCAGCAGCCCCCGCGGGAGCGGAAGCACAGATACGCAGTATTTT. Its protein product is CASSPRGSGSTDTQYF.

The chain is built from TRBV18 and TRBJ1-1; no clear D gene. Germline values: CDR1 KGHSH, CDR2 LQKENI. The ends were cut back, 8 bases at V and 4 bases at J, with 20 bases in the middle. This CDR3 spans 15 amino acids. CDR3 in DNA: TGTGCCAGCGCACAGAGCGGGGTCGGGATCACTGAAGCTTTCTTT. Encoded protein: CASAQSGVGITEAFF.